This T cell receptor beta chain emerged from a study of OX40 agonist ivuxolimab in advanced cancers. This CDR3 is built from 15 residues. Germline V CDR1 and CDR2: MNHEY, SMNVEV (reference sequence). Losses at the gene ends were 3 bases for V and 2 bases for J; bases not matched to a gene: 7. The assay was immunoSEQ multiplex PCR, and TCRdb's table has in-frame clones only and misses some. Of 30,000 to 35,000 clones listed, approximately 86% are singletons. The receptor was isolated from an adult with an advanced solid tumor such as melanoma, head and neck, liver or kidney cancer. The chain joins TRBV27 to TRBJ2-7; 7 bases map to TRBD1. The sequenced sample was CD4+ or CD8+ T cells sorted from blood, obtained in a trial of the OX40 agonist ivuxolimab. The CDR3 region is CASSLDGDRPYEQYF. For the CDR3, the DNA is TGTGCCAGCAGTTTGGATGGGGACAGACCCTACGAGCAGTACTTC.